This T cell receptor beta chain was identified in a study of T cells in tuberculosis. Study-wide background: CD1B tetramers identified T cells specific for mycobacterial lipid GMM.

After thawing and overnight rest, PBMC were stained with GMM-loaded CD1B tetramer, viability dye and anti-CD3 for sorting. C32 glucose monomycolate from Rhodococcus equi was loaded onto the CD1B tetramers. Before cryopreservation, the sorted PBMC lost their CD14-expressing monocytes. From each donor, approximately 100,000 tetramer-negative cells were sorted. TCR-alpha and TCR-beta chains were sequenced unpaired. TCRdb keeps only in-frame clones here, not all; method: immunoSEQ multiplex PCR. Found here are 54,000 or so clones, about four fifths of them singletons; the top ten hold around 13%. Germline V CDR1 and CDR2: SQVTM, ANQGSEA. The CDR3 contains 13 residues. V lost 4 bases, J lost 6 bases, and 4 bases stayed unmatched.

The clonotype was recovered from an adult woman with latent tuberculosis. The specimen sequenced was CD1b-GMM tetramer-negative cells sorted from PBMCs. The chain couples TRBV29-1 to TRBJ2-4, with 9 bases matching TRBD1. CDR3 in amino acids: CSVGRQGGNIQYF. The CDR3 coding sequence is TGCAGCGTTGGCCGACAGGGGGGAAACATTCAGTACTTC.